These T cell receptor beta chains were read from a single sample in a study of CXCR3-negative and CXCR3-positive naive CD8 T cells. TCRdb re-called the 5' RACE reads; every CDR3 protein appears as one record, without DNA. The sample data list around 80,000 distinct CDR3 sequences. Source material: naive CXCR3+ CD8+ T cells from blood. The receptors were gathered from a human donor in good health. Some clones in this sample may be carry-over from other donors' samples. CDR3s include the opening cysteine and the closing phenylalanine or tryptophan.

V	J	length	CDR3
TRBV24-1	TRBJ2-3	15	CATSESLPQTDTQYF
TRBV7-9	TRBJ2-1	18	CASSSRILTSGAYNEQFF
TRBV20-1	TRBJ1-1	12	CSARADHAEAFF
TRBV5-6	TRBJ2-1	12	CATTDGGAEQFF
TRBV21-1	TRBJ2-1	14	CASSREGSDNEQFF
TRBV7-9	TRBJ1-5	12	CASSSSRQPQHF
TRBV5-5	TRBJ2-5	16	CASSSRPGGLQETQYF
TRBV28	TRBJ2-7	15	CASSFIQVELYEQYF
TRBV12-3/TRBV12-4	TRBJ2-3	14	CASTLAGLRDTQYF
TRBV9	TRBJ2-2	13	CASSVQGAGELFF
TRBV2	TRBJ2-5	15	CASTGTSGSRETQYF
TRBV12-3/TRBV12-4	TRBJ1-3	17	CASSSDKLNLPGNTIYF
TRBV20-1	TRBJ2-5	11	CSPSLEETQYF